A single sample is the source of the 32 T cell receptor beta chains below, sequenced in a study of cytomegalovirus exposure and HLA in healthy donors. Researchers ran the PCR with 60 Vbeta and 13 Jbeta primers. The data were produced by immunoSEQ multiplex PCR, yet TCRdb's version contains in-frame clones alone and is incomplete. The sample gives 150,000 to 200,000 clones, around four fifths of which show up once; about 3.8% is in the top ten. Sequencing input: PBMCs. These receptors originate from a middle-aged man in good health and CMV-seropositive.

The J gene is TRBJ2-7, the V gene TRBV7-3; 11 bases line up with TRBD2. Germline V gene data show CDR1 as SGHTA and CDR2 as FQGTGA. The J segment lost 3 bases and the V segment lost 5 bases, leaving 6 bases of the junction unmatched. CDR3 length equals 15 residues. CDR3 in DNA: TGTGCCAGCAGCCCGGGACTAGCGGCATACTACGAGCAGTACTTC. Translation: CASSPGLAAYYEQYF.

J is TRBJ1-3 and V is TRBV23-1; D is undetermined. TRBV23-1 belongs to the ORF category, with a function that is uncertain. Trimming left V 0 bases short and J 4 bases short, with 7 bases between. The CDR3 is 14 amino acids. CDR3 in amino acids: CASSQSPRGNTIYF. DNA for the CDR3: TGCGCCAGCAGTCAATCACCCAGGGGAAACACCATATATTTT.

This sequence joins TRBV5-6 and TRBJ1-2; TRBD1 matches 7 bases. J lost 7 bases, V lost 4 bases, and 7 bases had no gene match. The germline CDR1 and CDR2 sequences are SGHDT and YYEEEE. The CDR3 sequence is 13 residues long. CDR3 nucleotide sequence: TGTGCCAGCAGCCTAGACAGGGCCGGTGGCTACACCTTC. Residues: CASSLDRAGGYTF.

This chain joins TRBV19 and TRBJ2-2, with D possibly TRBD2 on 5 matching bases. Trimming pared 5 bases from V and 4 bases from J, leaving 17 bases between. The CDR3 sequence is 16 residues long. Per the germline V gene, CDR1 is LNHDA and CDR2 is SQIVND (reference sequence). The CDR3: CASSVIERAGTGELFF. In DNA, the CDR3 is TGTGCCAGTAGTGTCATAGAGAGGGCGGGCACCGGGGAGCTGTTTTTT.

The rearrangement joins TRBV13 to TRBJ2-7; 7 nucleotides agree with TRBD1. CDR1 PRHDT and CDR2 FYEKMQ come from the germline V gene (reference sequence). The CDR3 spans 16 residues. V lost 2 bases and J lost 6; bases outside the gene matches: 13. The CDR3 sequence is CASSLSGTALLGEQYF. The DNA for the CDR3 is TGTGCCAGCAGCTTAAGTGGGACAGCACTTTTAGGCGAGCAGTACTTC.

The chain carries TRBV27 and TRBJ2-2; 8 bases line up with TRBD1. Germline V gives CDR1 MNHEY, CDR2 SMNVEV (reference sequence). This CDR3 has 19 amino acids. Trimming removed 3 bases from V and 1 base from J; junction bases left unmatched: 13. The CDR3 sequence is CASSLYIGGQAMNTGELFF. The CDR3 DNA is TGTGCCAGCAGTTTGTATATTGGGGGACAGGCTATGAACACCGGGGAGCTGTTTTTT.

The chain joins TRBV27 to TRBJ1-2; TRBD1 agrees at 7 bases. The CDR3 contains 16 residues. The V segment lost 6 bases and the J segment 1 base; nucleotides outside the gene matches: 11. In germline, CDR1 is MNHEY, CDR2 SMNVEV (reference sequence). The CDR3 reads CASSRTGLEGNYGYTF. The CDR3 nucleotides read TGTGCCAGCAGCCGGACAGGCCTGGAGGGTAACTATGGCTACACCTTC.

This sequence joins TRBV9 and TRBJ1-1, with TRBD1 as a possible D gene (6 bases). V dropped 3 bases and J dropped 1 base, with 7 bases sitting between them. The CDR3 runs to 13 residues. The V gene's germline CDR1 is SGDLS and CDR2 YYNGEE. Written as DNA, the CDR3 is TGTGCCAGCAGCGCCAGGGGGAACACTGAAGCTTTCTTT. This sequence encodes CASSARGNTEAFF. Complete variable domain (other parts from reference TRBV9 and TRBJ1-1): DSGVTQTPKHLITATGQRVTLRCSPRSGDLSVYWYQQSLDQGLQFLIQYYNGEERAKGNILERFSAQQFPDLHSELNLSSLELGDSALYFCASSARGNTEAFFGQGTRLTVV.

V is TRBV5-1 and J is TRBJ1-1, with TRBD1 matching 7 bases. Germline-derived CDR1 and CDR2 are SGHRS and YFSETQ. After removal of 6 bases from V and 4 bases from J, the junction contained 15 bases not matched to a gene. CDR3 length: 16 residues. Here the CDR3 DNA reads TGCGCCAGCAACCTTCAACCGACAGGGTCGAGCACTGAAGCTTTCTTT. It yields the protein CASNLQPTGSSTEAFF.

This chain uses TRBV7-9 with TRBJ2-7; TRBD2 agrees at 14 bases. This CDR3 is built from 15 residues. Germline CDR1 and CDR2: SEHNR and FQNEAQ (reference sequence). With V trimmed by 5 bases and J by 4 bases, 4 bases remained unmatched. The CDR3 is CASSRGTSGSYEQYF. The CDR3 DNA sequence: TGTGCCAGCAGCCGCGGGACTAGCGGGAGTTACGAGCAGTACTTC.

The V call is TRBV7-9, the J call TRBJ2-2; TRBD2 agrees at 12 bases. With V trimmed by 1 base and J by 0 bases, 0 bases remained unmatched. There are 17 residues in the CDR3. Germline loops: CDR1 SEHNR, CDR2 FQNEAQ (reference sequence). The CDR3 reads CASSLGLAGANTGELFF. The CDR3 DNA reads as TGTGCCAGCAGCTTAGGACTAGCGGGAGCGAACACCGGGGAGCTGTTTTTT.

V usage is TRBV11-2 and J usage is TRBJ1-2; TRBD1 matches at 8 bases. The CDR3 runs 14 residues. The V gene end was trimmed by 7 bases and the J gene end by 2 bases; junction bases not matched to a gene: 6. The germline V gene has CDR1 SGHAT and CDR2 FQNNGV. The CDR3 sequence is CASNSGQENYGYTF. For the CDR3, the DNA is TGTGCCAGCAATTCGGGACAGGAGAACTATGGCTACACCTTC. Drawing the rest from reference TRBV11-2 and TRBJ1-2, the complete variable domain is EAGVAQSPRYKIIEKRQSVAFWCNPISGHATLYWYQQILGQGPKLLIQFQNNGVVDDSQLPKDRFSAERLKGVDSTLKIQPAKLEDSAVYLCASNSGQENYGYTFGSGTRLTVV.

This clone occurred a few times. The V gene is TRBV10-1, the J gene TRBJ2-6, with 8 nucleotides matching TRBD1. Germline trimming cut 6 bases from V and 2 bases from J; bases unmatched to any gene: 6. This CDR3 spans 16 amino acids. The V gene's germline CDR1 is WNHNN and CDR2 SYGVQD (reference sequence). CDR3 in amino acids: CASRVGQAPGANVLTF. CDR3 sequence (DNA): TGCGCCAGCAGGGTGGGACAGGCCCCTGGGGCCAACGTCCTGACTTTC.

The rearrangement links TRBV7-9 to TRBJ2-1; 9 bases are a match to TRBD2. V lost 1 base to trimming and J lost 3 bases; unmatched junction nucleotides: 1. Germline V gene data show CDR1 as SEHNR and CDR2 as FQNEAQ (reference sequence). CDR3 length: 15 residues. This CDR3 is CASSLVAGDYNEQFF. CDR3 in DNA: TGTGCCAGCAGCTTAGTAGCGGGAGACTACAATGAGCAGTTCTTC.

This clone was seen a single time. At one of its ends the junction is not consistent with the germline gene, which may arise from a read error. The CDR3 coding sequence is TGTGCTAGCAGCCTGGACTCTGGCTCCTACAATGAGCAGTTCTTC. Encoded protein: CASSLDSGSYNEQFF. The chain is built from TRBV7-7 and TRBJ2-1; weak D call: TRBD2 (5 bases). In germline, CDR1 is SSHAT, CDR2 FNYEAQ (reference sequence). The CDR3 is 15 amino acids.

CDR3 DNA sequence: TGTGCCAGTGTTTCCGGGGGAGGACGCCCTGAGCAGTTCTTC. Protein sequence: CASVSGGGRPEQFF. This chain joins TRBV2 and TRBJ2-1, with D possibly matching TRBD2 (6 bases). The germline V gene encodes CDR1 SNHLY and CDR2 FYNNEI. V was cut by 9 bases and J by 9 bases, with 21 bases left in between. There are 14 residues in the CDR3.

Details on this clone: Compared with germline, one end of the junction differs, possibly owing to a read error. Other nucleotide sequences from this sample produce the same CDR3. CDR3 sequence: CASSEAGGLGTQYF. Here the CDR3 DNA reads TGTGCTAGCAGTGAAGCCGGGGGACTCGGTACGCAGTATTTT. This chain uses TRBV6-1 with TRBJ2-3; D perhaps matches TRBD2 (6 bases). CDR3 length: 14 residues. CDR1 MNHNS and CDR2 SASEGT come from the germline V gene.

This sequence joins TRBV5-1 and TRBJ1-6, with D perhaps TRBD1 (5 bases). Germline CDR1 and CDR2: SGHRS and YFSETQ. V lost 0 bases and J 0 bases, leaving 7 bases between the germline ends. The CDR3 loop spans 16 amino acids. The DNA for the CDR3 is TGCGCCAGCAGCTTGGAGGGGAACTCCTATAATTCACCCCTCCACTTT. Translation: CASSLEGNSYNSPLHF.

The chain couples TRBV2 to TRBJ2-7; D is perhaps TRBD1 (5 bases). This CDR3 is built from 12 residues. Trimming took off 4 bases at V and 3 bases at J, with 7 bases between the two ends. Per the germline V gene, CDR1 is SNHLY and CDR2 is FYNNEI. CDR3 bases: TGTGCCAGCAGTGTTACAGGCTACGAGCAGTACTTC. This encodes CASSVTGYEQYF.

The chain has TRBV5-4 and TRBJ2-5; maybe TRBD1 (7 bases). The CDR3 totals 15 residues. The germline gives CDR1 SGHNT, CDR2 YYREEE (reference sequence). Trimming shortened V by 6 bases and J by 5 bases, and 20 bases separated the two germline ends. CDR3 region: CASTSSPSGGETQYF. In DNA form, the CDR3 reads TGTGCCAGCACCTCGTCACCATCAGGGGGGGAGACCCAGTACTTC. The whole variable domain, filled in from reference TRBV5-4 and TRBJ2-5, reads ETGVTQSPTHLIKTRGQQVTLRCSSQSGHNTVSWYQQALGQGPQFIFQYYREEENGRGNFPPRFSGLQFPNYSSELNVNALELDDSALYLCASTSSPSGGETQYFGPGTRLLVL.

The rearrangement joins TRBV5-1 to TRBJ2-3, with 11 bases fitting TRBD2. J lost 3 bases, V lost 5 bases, and 5 bases had no gene match. Germline V gene sequence: CDR1 SGHRS, CDR2 YFSETQ. The CDR3 is 15 amino acids. The CDR3 region is CASRVAGGPTDTQYF. CDR3 bases: TGCGCCAGCAGGGTAGCGGGAGGGCCTACAGATACGCAGTATTTT.

The chain combines TRBV7-9 with TRBJ2-7; 11 bases are a match to TRBD1. The CDR3 is 16 amino acids. The V gene end was trimmed by 4 bases and the J gene end by 6 bases; junction bases not matched to a gene: 11. Germline CDR1 is SEHNR and CDR2 is FQNEAQ (reference sequence). CDR3 residues: CASSSTGQGAPPEQYF. The CDR3 bases are TGTGCCAGCAGCTCCACTGGACAGGGGGCCCCTCCCGAGCAGTACTTC. Full variable domain (rest looked up from reference TRBV7-9 and TRBJ2-7): DTGVSQNPRHKITKRGQNVTFRCDPISEHNRLYWYRQTLGQGPEFLTYFQNEAQLEKSRLLSDRFSAERPKGSFSTLEIQRTEQGDSAMYLCASSSTGQGAPPEQYFGPGTRLTVT.

This clone was seen just once. The V gene is TRBV30, the J gene TRBJ1-3; 8 bases line up with TRBD1. The CDR3 is 15 amino acids. V shed 2 bases, J shed 0 bases, and the junction held 3 bases outside the gene matches. The germline CDR1 and CDR2 sequences are GTSNPN and SVGIG (reference sequence). The CDR3 DNA is TGTGCCTGGAGTCAGGGGGCAAGCTCTGGAAACACCATATATTTT. It yields the protein CAWSQGASSGNTIYF.

The rearrangement joins TRBV27 to TRBJ2-7; 14 bases are shared with TRBD2. Germline V gives CDR1 MNHEY, CDR2 SMNVEV (reference sequence). The CDR3 covers 17 residues. V lost 1 base and J lost 6; bases outside the gene matches: 8. CDR3 sequence (DNA): TGTGCCAGCAGTTTATGGGTGACTAGCGGGAGGGCTACCGAGCAGTACTTC. It codes for CASSLWVTSGRATEQYF.

The genes are TRBV6-5 and TRBJ1-4; tentative D call: TRBD1 (6 bases). The CDR3 has 15 amino acids. The germline CDR1 and CDR2 sequences are MNHEY and SVGAGI. Trimming stripped 6 bases from V and 7 bases from J, with 18 bases between. CDR3 DNA sequence: TGTGCCAGCAGGACAACAGGGAGAGGAGGTGAAAAACTGTTTTTT. It yields the protein CASRTTGRGGEKLFF.

The chain carries TRBV12-5 and TRBJ2-1; 9 bases are shared with TRBD2. The CDR3 consists of 14 residues. Germline lookup yields CDR1 LGHNT and CDR2 FRNRAP. V lost 1 base and J lost 16; bases outside the gene matches: 11. CDR3 nucleotides: TGTGCTAGTGGTTTGGGGGACCATAGCGGGGGTAGATTCTTC. Translated: CASGLGDHSGGRFF.

J is TRBJ2-3 and V is TRBV19; perhaps TRBD2 as D (5 bases). This CDR3 region has 16 residues. Trimming removed 2 bases at V and 2 bases at J, with 14 bases between. The germline V gene encodes CDR1 LNHDA and CDR2 SQIVND (reference sequence). The CDR3, as DNA: TGTGCCAGTAGTATATCGGGGAGATCTTACACAGATACGCAGTATTTT. Translating it yields CASSISGRSYTDTQYF.

The chain is built from TRBV28 and TRBJ1-1; D perhaps matches TRBD1 (5 bases). Trimming pared 2 bases from V and 5 bases from J, leaving 12 bases between. The V gene's germline CDR1 is MDHEN and CDR2 SYDVKM. The CDR3 has 14 amino acids. Written as DNA, the CDR3 is TGTGCCAGCAGTTTAAGTGGCAGGGTTACTGAAGCTTTCTTT. This gives the protein CASSLSGRVTEAFF.

This chain joins TRBV5-1 and TRBJ2-3, with TRBD2 identical over 15 bases. J gave up 0 bases and V 0 bases, and 2 bases lay outside the gene matches. This CDR3 is 18 amino acids long. CDR1 and CDR2 (germline): SGHRS, YFSETQ. This CDR3 reads CASSLEGTSGGSTDTQYF. Here the CDR3 DNA reads TGCGCCAGCAGCTTGGAGGGGACTAGCGGGGGGAGCACAGATACGCAGTATTTT.

This chain connects TRBV6-1 to TRBJ2-5, with D possibly matching TRBD1 (5 bases). The J call is uncertain, as TRBJ2-7 better fits the DNA end. Germline V gene sequence: CDR1 MNHNS, CDR2 SASEGT. This CDR3 contains 15 residues. This chain's CDR3 is CASSSRVGVSYEQYF. CDR3 sequence (DNA): TGTGCCAGCAGTTCAAGGGTAGGGGTATCCTACGAGCAGTACTTC.

The chain recombines TRBV11-2 with TRBJ1-1, with D maybe TRBD1 (6 bases). Germline V lookup: CDR1 SGHAT, CDR2 FQNNGV. The CDR3 totals 16 residues. Trimming stripped 1 base from V and 3 bases from J, with 15 bases between. CDR3 amino acids: CASSLGARGMYTEAFF. CDR3 sequence (DNA): TGTGCCAGCAGCTTAGGGGCCAGGGGCATGTACACTGAAGCTTTCTTT.

The table lists this clone with a count of one. The gene calls are TRBV19 and TRBJ1-2; 11 bases map to TRBD1. With 6 bases clipped from V and 4 bases from J, the junction kept 7 bases outside the gene matches. CDR1 and CDR2 from the germline V gene are LNHDA and SQIVND (reference sequence). The CDR3 sequence is 15 residues long. The CDR3 protein is CASRPGTGGRYGYTF. The CDR3 DNA reads as TGTGCCAGTAGACCCGGGACAGGGGGACGCTATGGCTACACCTTC.